These 5 T cell receptor beta chains came from one sample sequenced in a study of CD8+CD57+ T cells in acquired aplastic anemia. The study profiled TCR beta VDJ and CDR3 using genomic DNA as template. TCRdb recomputed calls from the reads with MiXCR, one row per CDR3 protein. The table includes about 100,000 distinct CDR3 sequences, 40% to 60% detected once. Sequences were obtained from sorted CD4+, CD8+, or CD8+CD57+ T cells (not recorded which) from PBMCs. The receptors come from a human donor in good health, serving as a control.

This clonotype was seen more than once but under ten times. The chain links TRBV25-1 to TRBJ2-6; no firm D call. V was cut by 2 bases and J by 5 bases, with 4 bases left in between. The germline CDR1 and CDR2 sequences are MGHDK and SYGVNS. The CDR3 sequence is 13 residues long. The CDR3 DNA is TGTGCCAGCAGTGAAGAGTGGGCCAACGTCCTGACTTTC. Translated: CASSEEWANVLTF.

Notes on this clonotype: Compared with germline, one end of the junction differs, possibly owing to a read error. The chain recombines TRBV4-3 with TRBJ2-2; the match to TRBD1 covers 12 bases. Germline V gene lookup returns CDR1 LGHNA and CDR2 YSLEER. The CDR3 consists of 15 residues. This CDR3 reads CASSRGQGATGGLFF. The CDR3 DNA follows: TGCGCCAGCAGCCGGGGACAGGGGGCCACCGGGGGGCTGTTTTTT.

The CDR3 DNA sequence: TGTGCCACCAGTGATAAACGACAGGATGGCTACACCTTC. As protein: CATSDKRQDGYTF. The chain recombines TRBV24-1 with TRBJ1-2; TRBD1 might be the D (6 bases). Germline CDR1 reads KGHDR; CDR2 reads SFDVKD. V dropped 3 bases and J dropped 6 bases, with 10 bases sitting between them. The CDR3 extends over 13 amino acids.

Only a few counts were recorded for this clonotype. The CDR3 carries no conserved terminal phenylalanine or tryptophan, so it likely arises from a read error. This chain uses TRBV30 with TRBJ1-1; possibly TRBD1 for D (5 bases). V dropped 4 bases and J dropped 1 base, with 7 bases sitting between them. This CDR3 contains 12 residues. Germline V CDR1 and CDR2: GTSNPN, SVGIG (reference sequence). The CDR3: CAWTGENTEAFI. The CDR3 bases are TGTGCCTGGACGGGGGAGAACACTGAAGCTTTCATT.

With regard to this clonotype: No conserved phenylalanine or tryptophan ends this CDR3, so it is likely a read error. The chain combines TRBV24-1 with TRBJ2-2; 13 bases match TRBD2. CDR3 length: 17 amino acids. V lost 3 bases and J lost 7; bases outside the gene matches: 7. In germline, CDR1 is KGHDR, CDR2 SFDVKD. The CDR3 sequence: CATSDPTSGGDVGELFI. The CDR3 bases are TGTGCCACCAGTGATCCTACTAGCGGGGGGGATGTCGGGGAGCTGTTTATT.